A selection of T cell receptor beta chains follows, all from one sample in a study of blood T cell repertoires in COVID-19. Sequencing was performed with immunoSEQ multiplex PCR; in TCRdb, only in-frame clones are kept and a portion is missing. The table has fewer than 200,000 clones, about 87% seen once. The sequencing sample was made of peripheral blood. The receptor source for this set is a man between 60 and 70 years old with acute or convalescent COVID-19. The CDR3 runs from the conserved cysteine through the conserved F or W. Rows give clone size only sometimes, using once, few, many, or a class for an expanded clone.

CASSSTGGAETDTQYF	TRBV5-1	TRBJ2-3	NA
CASSQTSGGPPGDTQYF	TRBV3-1/TRBV3-2	TRBJ2-3	NA
CASSLGTGGAVGYTF	TRBV2	TRBJ1-2	NA
CASSLIAGLADTQYF	TRBV5-1	TRBJ2-3	NA
CASSDQASTDTQYF	TRBV7-6	TRBJ2-3	NA
CASSLSIEGNQPQHF	TRBV6-5	TRBJ1-5	NA
CASSLRGAQETQYF	TRBV5-4	TRBJ2-5	NA
CAISGDRGHRGYTF	TRBV10-3	TRBJ1-2	few
CAISVSGNEKLFF	TRBV10-3	TRBJ1-4	NA
CASSLGLAGGSYEQYF	TRBV5-1	TRBJ2-7	NA
CAWSITTGNTEAFF	TRBV30	TRBJ1-1	once
CSAAGNLNTEAFF	TRBV29-1	TRBJ1-1	NA
CASTQRDYGYTF	TRBV19	TRBJ1-2	NA
CASSAQGSSDTQYF	TRBV2	TRBJ2-3	NA
CASSGVGTRTDTQYF	TRBV11-1	TRBJ2-3	NA
CASSEQGRLGYTF	TRBV2	TRBJ1-2	NA
CASSSTGYGYTF	TRBV5-4	TRBJ1-2	NA
CASSFERGSSYEQYF	TRBV11-2	TRBJ2-7	NA
CASSSGDTEAFF	TRBV12-3/TRBV12-4	TRBJ1-1	NA
CASSLGETSTDTQYF	TRBV5-1	TRBJ2-3	NA
CASSGGRGSANTGELFF	TRBV9	TRBJ2-2	NA
CASSLGQGNEQFF	TRBV13	TRBJ2-1	NA